The source of this TCR beta chain is a study of blood T cell repertoires in COVID-19. Study-level information: Some COVID-19 samples were acute and others convalescent; all came from the United States, Italy and Spain. T cells, B-cell-depleted T cells, or PBMCs supplied cDNA or gDNA.

This CDR3 is built from 15 residues. The trim removed 4 bases at V and 10 bases at J, leaving 11 bases unmatched. Germline V gives CDR1 SGHTA, CDR2 FQGNSA. As processed by the authors: Reference gene primer amplification gave nucleated cell count estimates. Sequenced by immunoSEQ multiplex PCR; TCRdb stores in-frame clones only, minus some. From that table come the V and J calls and clone size; the DNA was used to work out D and trimming. The profile shows some 48,000 clones, over 75% of them singletons. Sequencing used peripheral blood. The chain is built from TRBV7-2 and TRBJ1-5; 9 positions agree with TRBD1. The clonotype originates from a man aged 70-80 years with acute or convalescent COVID-19. The CDR3 sequence is CASSSDRGRVLPQHF. The CDR3, as DNA: TGTGCCAGCAGCTCGGACAGGGGCCGGGTCCTCCCCCAGCATTTT.